A selection of T cell receptor beta chains follows, all from one sample in a study of blood T cell repertoires in COVID-19. TCRdb's copy holds only in-frame clones and misses some; the assay was immunoSEQ multiplex PCR. The sample includes 150,000 to 190,000 clones, 76% seen only once; the top ten take less than 4.5%. Sequencing was done on a sample of peripheral blood. The source is an elderly woman with acute or convalescent COVID-19. CDR3s include the opening cysteine and the closing phenylalanine or tryptophan. D genes are given only for firm matches. Size is omitted from some rows. Given values are once, few, many or a class for expanded clones.

TRBJ1-2 NA TRBV3-1/TRBV3-2 NA 15 CASSHLHPGDYGYTF TGTGCCAGCAGCCATCTCCACCCAGGGGACTATGGCTACACCTTC
TRBJ1-3 NA TRBV5-1 NA 14 CASRLGVSGNTIYF TGCGCCAGCAGGTTAGGGGTATCTGGAAACACCATATATTTT
TRBJ1-6 NA TRBV3-1/TRBV3-2 few 14 CASSPSGGHSPLHF TGTGCCAGCAGCCCCAGCGGGGGGCATTCACCCCTCCACTTT
TRBJ2-7 TRBD2 TRBV15 NA 16 CATSRTFQRESSEQYF TGTGCCACCAGCAGAACATTCCAGCGGGAATCGAGCGAGCAGTACTTC
TRBJ2-7 TRBD1 TRBV5-1 once 14 CASSVRTGGDEQYF TGCGCCAGCAGCGTCAGGACAGGGGGCGACGAGCAGTACTTC
TRBJ2-1 TRBD2 TRBV2 NA 18 CASSDDASGGWSYNEQFF TGTGCCAGCAGTGACGATGCTAGCGGGGGGTGGTCCTACAATGAGCAGTTCTTC
TRBJ1-2 NA TRBV18 few 18 CASSPGPGNGVADYGYTF TGTGCCAGCTCACCAGGCCCCGGAAACGGTGTAGCTGACTATGGCTACACCTTC
TRBJ2-1 TRBD2 TRBV18 NA 16 CASSLGTSGRIYEQFF TGTGCCAGCTCTCTAGGGACTAGCGGGAGAATCTATGAGCAGTTCTTC
TRBJ2-7 NA TRBV6-6 NA 14 CASSWDGRRSEQYF TGTGCCAGCAGTTGGGACGGGAGAAGATCCGAGCAGTACTTC
TRBJ1-2 NA TRBV29-1 NA 17 CSVELTVTITANYGYTF TGCAGCGTTGAATTGACAGTTACTATTACTGCTAACTATGGCTACACCTTC
TRBJ1-6 TRBD1 TRBV5-4 NA 14 CASSSQGFGSPLHF TGTGCCAGCAGCTCACAGGGGTTTGGGTCACCCCTCCACTTT
TRBJ2-1 TRBD2 TRBV9 NA 20 CASSVMGGTSGISSYNEQFF TGTGCCAGCAGCGTAATGGGGGGGACTAGCGGAATAAGCTCCTACAATGAGCAGTTCTTC
TRBJ2-1 NA TRBV10-2 NA 14 CASSERGYWDEQFF TGCGCCAGCAGTGAACGGGGTTATTGGGATGAGCAGTTCTTC
TRBJ1-1 NA TRBV7-3 NA 13 CASSLSPGSEAFF TGTGCCAGCAGCTTATCGCCGGGGTCGGAAGCTTTCTTT
TRBJ2-3 TRBD2 TRBV19 NA 15 CASARTSGLPDTQYF TGTGCCAGTGCTCGGACTAGCGGACTTCCAGATACGCAGTATTTT
TRBJ2-3 NA TRBV18 NA 15 CASSPGGGSTDTQYF TGTGCCAGCTCACCGGGGGGGGGCAGCACAGATACGCAGTATTTT
TRBJ2-1 NA TRBV29-1 NA 11 CSVVPDNEQFF TGCAGCGTTGTACCAGACAATGAGCAGTTCTTC
TRBJ1-3 NA TRBV29-1 NA 13 CSAWTGYGNTIYF TGCAGCGCATGGACTGGGTATGGAAACACCATATATTTT
TRBJ2-7 TRBD1 TRBV6-5 once 13 CASSKDRAREQYF TGTGCCAGCAGTAAGGACAGGGCGCGGGAGCAGTACTTC
TRBJ1-6 TRBD1 TRBV7-8 NA 13 CASSTGDGLPLHF TGTGCCAGCAGCACAGGGGACGGTCTACCCCTCCACTTT
TRBJ2-7 TRBD1 TRBV18 once 15 CASSPSGTGWAEQYF TGTGCCAGCTCACCATCCGGGACAGGGTGGGCCGAGCAGTACTTC
TRBJ2-5 TRBD1 TRBV5-1 NA 14 CASSLGDRVETQYF TGCGCCAGCAGCCTAGGGGACAGGGTCGAGACCCAGTACTTC
TRBJ1-4 NA TRBV7-6 NA 12 CASSLIAGQLFF TGTGCCAGCAGCTTAATAGCGGGTCAACTGTTTTTT
TRBJ1-2 TRBD1 TRBV19 NA 16 CASSMGAGTGGSGYTF TGTGCCAGTAGTATGGGAGCCGGGACAGGGGGGTCCGGCTACACCTTC
TRBJ1-1 TRBD1 TRBV27 NA 15 CASRPTGQGRPEAFF TGTGCCAGCAGGCCTACGGGACAGGGAAGACCTGAAGCTTTCTTT
TRBJ2-2 NA TRBV11-2 NA 15 CASSLDPSVAGELFF TGTGCCAGCAGCTTAGATCCGTCCGTTGCCGGGGAGCTGTTTTTT
TRBJ2-7 TRBD1 TRBV19 once 13 CASSMGQGYEQYF TGTGCCAGTAGCATGGGACAGGGTTACGAGCAGTACTTC
TRBJ1-2 TRBD1 TRBV6-6 NA 15 CASGSNRDRGTGYTF TGTGCCAGTGGATCAAACCGGGACAGGGGGACTGGCTACACCTTC
TRBJ1-2 NA TRBV19 once 18 CASSIGGEIAVTDYGYTF TGTGCCAGTAGTATCGGCGGGGAAATAGCTGTGACGGACTATGGCTACACCTTC
TRBJ2-2 TRBD2 TRBV9 NA 13 CASSVRESGELFF TGTGCCAGCAGCGTGCGGGAGAGCGGGGAGCTGTTTTTT
TRBJ1-4 NA TRBV7-2 NA 14 CASRPDSGNEKLFF TGTGCCAGCAGACCCGACAGTGGAAATGAAAAACTGTTTTTT
TRBJ2-3 TRBD2 TRBV5-1 NA 18 CASTAVGRGGADTDTQYF TGCGCCAGCACCGCGGTCGGGCGGGGGGGCGCTGACACAGATACGCAGTATTTT
TRBJ2-1 TRBD2 TRBV6-1 NA 18 CASSEPSGLAGGPNEQFF TGTGCCAGCAGTGAACCCTCAGGATTAGCGGGGGGGCCCAATGAGCAGTTCTTC
TRBJ2-5 NA TRBV7-2 NA 14 CASSTGDSLETQYF TGTGCCAGCAGCACGGGGGACAGTTTAGAGACCCAGTACTTC
TRBJ1-3 TRBD1 TRBV29-1 NA 12 CSVEDRGNTIYF TGCAGCGTGGAGGACAGGGGAAACACCATATATTTT
TRBJ2-1 TRBD1 TRBV10-1 NA 14 CASSETGQGNEQFF TGCGCCAGCAGTGAGACGGGACAGGGGAATGAGCAGTTCTTC
TRBJ1-4 NA TRBV5-1 NA 18 CASSFLPQGFATNEKLFF TGCGCCAGCAGCTTCTTACCTCAGGGTTTTGCAACTAATGAAAAACTGTTTTTT
TRBJ1-2 TRBD1 TRBV5-4 NA 14 CASSLGQANYGYTF TGTGCCAGCAGCCTGGGACAGGCTAACTATGGCTACACCTTC
TRBJ1-6 NA TRBV27 NA 17 CASSLGSGRWWDSPLHF TGTGCCAGCAGTTTGGGTTCGGGAAGGTGGTGGGATTCACCCCTCCACTTT
TRBJ2-7 TRBD1 TRBV5-4 many 15 CASSSGQASSYEQYF TGTGCCAGCAGCTCCGGACAGGCGAGCTCCTACGAGCAGTACTTC
TRBJ1-2 NA TRBV4-3 NA 17 CASSQDYVGARVLGYTF TGCGCCAGCAGCCAAGATTACGTGGGGGCGCGGGTTTTGGGCTACACCTTC
TRBJ2-1 NA TRBV15 NA 12 CATSRQYNEQFF TGTGCCACCAGCAGACAGTACAATGAGCAGTTCTTC
TRBJ2-7 NA TRBV19 NA 14 CASSIYSSTYEQYF TGTGCCAGTAGTATCTACAGTTCTACCTACGAGCAGTACTTC
TRBJ1-1 TRBD1 TRBV5-1 NA 15 CASSWTGQGATEAFF TGCGCCAGCAGCTGGACGGGACAGGGGGCGACTGAAGCTTTCTTT
TRBJ2-5 TRBD2 TRBV30 NA 17 CAWRALLGAGIQETQYF TGTGCCTGGAGGGCCCTTCTTGGAGCGGGGATCCAAGAGACCCAGTACTTC
TRBJ2-6 TRBD2 TRBV27 NA 18 CASSQYSGGGSGANVLTF TGTGCCAGCAGTCAATATAGCGGGGGGGGCTCTGGGGCCAACGTCCTGACTTTC
TRBJ2-7 NA TRBV7-2 NA 13 CASSLLYAYEQYF TGTGCCAGCAGCTTACTCTACGCCTACGAGCAGTACTTC
TRBJ1-1 TRBD1 TRBV19 NA 14 CASSSDRASTEAFF TGTGCCAGTAGTTCGGACAGGGCGAGCACTGAAGCTTTCTTT
TRBJ2-7 NA TRBV5-1 NA 14 CASSLAAASYEQYF TGCGCCAGCAGCTTGGCCGCGGCCTCCTACGAGCAGTACTTC
TRBJ2-7 TRBD2 TRBV7-2 NA 15 CASSFSSGGGYEQYF TGTGCCAGCAGCTTCAGTAGCGGGGGGGGGTACGAGCAGTACTTC
TRBJ2-3 NA TRBV14 few 15 CASSRQLTSTDTQYF TGTGCCAGCAGCCGTCAACTAACTAGCACAGATACGCAGTATTTT
TRBJ2-3 NA TRBV27 NA 14 CASSRTRGSDTQYF TGTGCCAGCAGTAGGACCCGGGGGTCAGATACGCAGTATTTT
TRBJ2-1 TRBD2 TRBV6-2/TRBV6-3 once 16 CASSYTIGGADNEQFF TGTGCCAGCAGTTACACTATCGGGGGGGCCGACAATGAGCAGTTCTTC
TRBJ2-1 NA TRBV4-1 NA 20 CASSQGITGMRQDVYNEQFF TGCGCCAGCAGCCAAGGAATAACAGGGATGAGACAGGACGTTTACAATGAGCAGTTCTTC
TRBJ1-1 NA TRBV18 once 14 CASSPRQWDTEAFF TGTGCCAGCTCACCCAGACAGTGGGACACTGAAGCTTTCTTT
TRBJ1-5 TRBD1 TRBV19 few 14 CASSGTGGYQPQHF TGTGCCAGTAGCGGGACAGGGGGTTATCAGCCCCAGCATTTT
TRBJ1-2 NA TRBV28 NA 11 CASSTGGGYTF TGTGCCAGCAGTACTGGAGGGGGCTACACCTTC
TRBJ1-1 NA TRBV30 NA 15 CAFTTGFEGNTEAFF TGTGCCTTCACAACAGGGTTCGAAGGGAACACTGAAGCTTTCTTT
TRBJ1-6 NA TRBV5-6 NA 14 CASSRGRENSPLHF TGTGCCAGCAGCAGAGGACGGGAGAATTCACCCCTCCACTTT